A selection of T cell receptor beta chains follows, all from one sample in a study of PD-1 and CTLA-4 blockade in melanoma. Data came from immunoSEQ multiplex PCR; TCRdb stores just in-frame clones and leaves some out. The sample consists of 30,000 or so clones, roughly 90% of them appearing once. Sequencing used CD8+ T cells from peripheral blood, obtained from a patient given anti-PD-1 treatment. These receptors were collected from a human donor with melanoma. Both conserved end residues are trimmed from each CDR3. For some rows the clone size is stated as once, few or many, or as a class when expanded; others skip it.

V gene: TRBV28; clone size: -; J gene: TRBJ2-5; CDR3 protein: ASSLSRLAGTQETQY
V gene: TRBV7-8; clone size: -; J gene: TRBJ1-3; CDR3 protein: ASSRLASGNTIY
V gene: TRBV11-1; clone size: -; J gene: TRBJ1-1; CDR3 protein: ASSPMRGFMNTEAF
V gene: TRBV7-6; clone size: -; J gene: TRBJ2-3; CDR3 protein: ASSLATGTGGAGDEVDTQY
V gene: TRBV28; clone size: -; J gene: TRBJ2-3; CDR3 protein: ASSPRGRADTQY
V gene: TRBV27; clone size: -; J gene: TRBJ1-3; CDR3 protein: ASTATSGGGNTIY
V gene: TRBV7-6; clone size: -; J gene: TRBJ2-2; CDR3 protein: ASSRGTGELF
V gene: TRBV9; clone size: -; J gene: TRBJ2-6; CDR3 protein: ASSPPGSGANVLT
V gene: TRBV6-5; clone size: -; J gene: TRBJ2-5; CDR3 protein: ASSQGTDYEETQY
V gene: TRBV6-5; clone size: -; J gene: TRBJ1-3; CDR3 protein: ASSRGNTIY
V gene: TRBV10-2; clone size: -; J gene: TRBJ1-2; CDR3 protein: ASSEDSGYT
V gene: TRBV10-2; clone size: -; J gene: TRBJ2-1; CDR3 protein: ASSVGDEQF
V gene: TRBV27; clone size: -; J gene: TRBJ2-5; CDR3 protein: ASSPGQGDPSSETQY
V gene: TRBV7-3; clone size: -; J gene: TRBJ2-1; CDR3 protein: ASSLGLAGSSTF
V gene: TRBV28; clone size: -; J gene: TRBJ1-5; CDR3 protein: ASRMTGLGNQPQH
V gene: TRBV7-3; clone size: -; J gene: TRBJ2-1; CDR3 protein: ASSSPTSSEQF
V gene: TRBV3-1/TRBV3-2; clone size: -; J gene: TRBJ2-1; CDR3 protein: ASSSGLAGVDEQF
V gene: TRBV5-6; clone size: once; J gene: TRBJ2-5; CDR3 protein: ASSLGRGETQY
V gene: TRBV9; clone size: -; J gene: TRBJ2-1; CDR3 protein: ASSALSGAYNEQF
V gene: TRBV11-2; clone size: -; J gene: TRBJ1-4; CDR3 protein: ASSRTGYYEKLF
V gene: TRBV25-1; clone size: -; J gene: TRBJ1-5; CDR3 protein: ASSDGQGQPQH
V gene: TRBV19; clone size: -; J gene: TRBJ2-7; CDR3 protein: ASSPSADSANYEQY
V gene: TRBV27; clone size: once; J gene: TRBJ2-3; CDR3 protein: ASSESLALYDTQY
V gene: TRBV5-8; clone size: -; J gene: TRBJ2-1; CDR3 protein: ASSLESSVEQF
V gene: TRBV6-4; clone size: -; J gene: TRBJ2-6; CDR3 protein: ASSDTGHSGANVLT
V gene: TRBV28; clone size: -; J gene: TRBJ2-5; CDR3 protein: ASSQGLAGSGETQY
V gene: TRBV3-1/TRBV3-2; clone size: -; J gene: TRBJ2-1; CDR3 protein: ASSQAYRGGDEQF
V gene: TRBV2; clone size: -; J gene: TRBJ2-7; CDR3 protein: ASSETDYEQY
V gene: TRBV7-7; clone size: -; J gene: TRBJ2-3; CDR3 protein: ASSLGVAGVEDTQY
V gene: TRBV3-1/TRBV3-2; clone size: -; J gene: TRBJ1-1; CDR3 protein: ASSDHRGRAEAF
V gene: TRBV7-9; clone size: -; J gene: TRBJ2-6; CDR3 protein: ASSFVDNSGANVLT
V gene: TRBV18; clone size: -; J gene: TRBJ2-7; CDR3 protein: ASSPGANEQY
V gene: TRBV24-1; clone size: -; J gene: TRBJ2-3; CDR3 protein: ATSDHYPTSTDTQY
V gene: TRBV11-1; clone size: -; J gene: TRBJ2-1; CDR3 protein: ASSLVWPPDNEQF
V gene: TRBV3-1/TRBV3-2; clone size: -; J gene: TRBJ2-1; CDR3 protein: ASSQDTSGRGDNEQF
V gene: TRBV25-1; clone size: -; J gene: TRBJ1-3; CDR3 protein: ASSPGGLSSGNTIY
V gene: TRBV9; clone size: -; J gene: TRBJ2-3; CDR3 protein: ASSVRAGTGSTDTQY
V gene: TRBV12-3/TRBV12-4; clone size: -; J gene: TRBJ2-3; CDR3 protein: ASSLSGTDTQY
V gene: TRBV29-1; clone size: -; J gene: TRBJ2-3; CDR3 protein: SVQGADTQY
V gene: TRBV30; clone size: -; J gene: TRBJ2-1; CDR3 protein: AWSVDTGNEQF
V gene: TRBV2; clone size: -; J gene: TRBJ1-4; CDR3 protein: ASSEGLTGRVVKLF
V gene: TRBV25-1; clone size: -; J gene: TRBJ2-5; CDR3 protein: ASSESGRQETQY
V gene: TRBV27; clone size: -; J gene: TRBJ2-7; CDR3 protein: ASRMEGAYEQY